This T cell receptor beta chain was retrieved from a study of T cell repertoires in cytomegalovirus infection. Study-wide context: It was recently identified HLA-C-restricted and well-studied HLA-B-restricted CMV epitopes that the study used. Indicated by public TCR beta signatures were CMV infection and matching HLA type. Whole-study findings and limits: The study identified carriers of CMV plus the relevant HLA from cumulative public TCR beta family frequency. Dominating the ex vivo response were TCR beta clonotypes that were CMV-specific and HLA-C-restricted.

MiXCR, run by TCRdb on the reads, gives a single entry per CDR3 protein. The sample has tens of thousands of distinct CDR3 sequences, approximately 24% seen once. The V and J ends lost 0 bases and 3 bases, in that order; junction bases with no gene match: 8. The CDR3 is 17 residues long. Germline V gene sequence: CDR1 SGHNT, CDR2 YENEEA. Notes on this clonotype: Its specificity is unknown.

The TCR sequence derives from a human donor in good health (CMV status not recorded). Some clones in this sample may be carry-over from other donors' samples. The genes are TRBV11-3 and TRBJ2-7; 10 nucleotides agree with TRBD1. Sample: CD8+ T cells from cultured PBMCs, taken from culture after CMV antigen stimulation. The CDR3 loop is CASSLDRDRGYGYEQYF. The CDR3 bases are TGTGCCAGCAGCTTAGATCGGGACAGGGGATACGGCTACGAGCAGTACTTC.